The 5 T cell receptor beta chains presented below share a single source sample, sequenced in a study of OX40 agonist ivuxolimab in advanced cancers. Generated by immunoSEQ multiplex PCR, the TCRdb table keeps only in-frame clones and is missing some. The table has tens of thousands of clones, roughly 78% seen once. Material: CD4+ or CD8+ T cells sorted from blood, obtained in a trial of the OX40 agonist ivuxolimab. The receptors shown here come from an adult with an advanced solid tumor such as melanoma, head and neck, liver or kidney cancer.

This chain links TRBV7-9 with TRBJ2-7; D is uncertain. The CDR3 is 16 amino acids. V was cut by 1 base and J by 5 bases, with 18 bases left in between. Germline V gene data show CDR1 as SEHNR and CDR2 as FQNEAQ (reference sequence). Written as DNA, the CDR3 is TGTGCCAGCAGCTTAGAGCCAGTGGGCAGCGCCAACGAGCAGTACTTC. It specifies CASSLEPVGSANEQYF.

CDR3 DNA sequence: TGTGCCAGCAGTTTACCAGGGAGAAATGGCTATGGCTACACCTTC. Its translation is CASSLPGRNGYGYTF. J is TRBJ1-2 and V is TRBV28; weak D call: TRBD1 (5 bases). This CDR3 comprises 15 residues. Germline loops: CDR1 MDHEN, CDR2 SYDVKM. Trimming took off 2 bases at V and 4 bases at J, with 14 bases between the two ends.

The chain's CDR3 is CASSLQDTNTEAFF. DNA of the CDR3: TGTGCCAGCAGCTTACAGGATACTAACACTGAAGCTTTCTTT. The chain combines TRBV7-9 with TRBJ1-1; no reliable D call. The CDR3 covers 14 residues. Trimming took 2 bases from V and 2 from J, leaving 9 bases between them. Germline CDR1 is SEHNR and CDR2 is FQNEAQ (reference sequence).

The CDR3 sequence is CASSVVTYNEQFF. The CDR3 nucleotides are TGTGCCAGCAGTGTAGTGACCTACAATGAGCAGTTCTTC. V gene TRBV6-1 combines with J gene TRBJ2-1; D is undetermined. The CDR3 loop spans 13 amino acids. Germline CDR1 and CDR2: MNHNS and SASEGT. The germline V and J ends were trimmed by 4 bases and 2 bases, with 6 bases remaining between them.

This chain joins TRBV7-3 and TRBJ2-1; 7 positions match TRBD2. Trimming took 2 bases from V and 4 from J; bases not matched to a gene: 20. The CDR3 length is 20 residues. Looked up from germline, CDR1 is SGHTA and CDR2 is FQGTGA. This chain's CDR3 is CASSLFPLGSSGTLYNEQFF. The CDR3 DNA reads as TGTGCCAGCAGCTTATTTCCCTTGGGATCGAGCGGGACCCTTTACAATGAGCAGTTCTTC.